A selection of T cell receptor beta chains follows, all from one sample in a study of blood T cell repertoires in COVID-19. Sequencing used immunoSEQ multiplex PCR; TCRdb keeps in-frame clones, though not all of them. This repertoire shows 270,000 or so clones, around 85% found once; its top ten account for roughly 1.5%. What was sequenced was peripheral blood. These receptors were taken from a human donor with COVID-19, enrolled during active disease. The donor label of this sample is uncertain. Each CDR3 is given with its conserved first and last residue. A D gene is named only where the DNA matches it firmly. Expanded clones get a size class; other rows say once, few or many, or leave the size out.

>NA|TRBJ1-1|TRBV7-2|NA
TGTGCCAGCAGCTTAGCCGGGGGTGAGAACACTGAAGCTTTCTTT
CASSLAGGENTEAFF
>TRBD1|TRBJ1-6|TRBV6-6|NA
TGTGCCAGCAGCCGACCCCAGGGGGATAATTCACCCCTCCACTTT
CASSRPQGDNSPLHF
>NA|TRBJ2-1|TRBV28|NA
TGTGCCAGCAGTTTAGCGGGTCAAAACAATGAGCAGTTCTTC
CASSLAGQNNEQFF
>NA|TRBJ2-5|TRBV3-1/TRBV3-2|NA
TGTGCCAGCAGCCAAAATCTCGGAGCCCGCCAAGAGACCCAGTACTTC
CASSQNLGARQETQYF
>TRBD1|TRBJ1-4|TRBV7-2|once
TGTGCCAGCAGCGGGACAGGGGTGTCAGGAAAACTGTTTTTT
CASSGTGVSGKLFF
>NA|TRBJ2-5|TRBV9|NA
TGTGCCAGCAGCCCGGGGGTTCAAGAGACCCAGTACTTC
CASSPGVQETQYF
>NA|TRBJ2-7|TRBV2|NA
TGTGCCAGCTGCACAGAGATCTACGAGCAGTACTTC
CASCTEIYEQYF
>TRBD1|TRBJ1-5|TRBV5-6|NA
TGTGCCAGCAGCTTCCTGGGGGACAGGGAGTCTGGGCAGCCCCAGCATTTT
CASSFLGDRESGQPQHF
>TRBD2|TRBJ2-1|TRBV11-2|NA
TGTGCCAGCAACCTAGCGGGATCCTCCTACAATGAGCAGTTCTTC
CASNLAGSSYNEQFF
>NA|TRBJ2-1|TRBV29-1|NA
TGCAGCGTCATACTCGGGGGTGAGCAGTTCTTC
CSVILGGEQFF
>TRBD1|TRBJ2-3|TRBV5-6|once
TGTGCCAGCAGCCGGAGGACAGGGAGCACAGATACGCAGTATTTT
CASSRRTGSTDTQYF
>TRBD2|TRBJ2-5|TRBV2|NA
TGTGCCAGCATGGGGAGGACTAGCGGGTATCAAGAGACCCAGTACTTC
CASMGRTSGYQETQYF
>NA|TRBJ2-1|TRBV27|NA
TGTGCCAGCAGTTCCCGGCCTGACATAAATGAGCAGTTCTTC
CASSSRPDINEQFF
>NA|TRBJ2-1|TRBV3-1/TRBV3-2|NA
TGTGCCAGCAGCCAGCCGCGCGGAGCCCACAATGAGCAGTTCTTC
CASSQPRGAHNEQFF
>TRBD2|TRBJ2-7|TRBV7-3|NA
TGTGCCAGCAGCTTAATGGGTAGCGGGATATTCGCCAAGCAGTACTTC
CASSLMGSGIFAKQYF
>NA|TRBJ1-6|TRBV6-5|NA
TGTGCCACCGGCAGGGTAGGGCAAAGCAGTTCACCCCTCCACTTT
CATGRVGQSSSPLHF
>TRBD1|TRBJ1-5|TRBV28|few
TGTGCCAGCAGTTTAGCCCCCGGACAGGGTAGCAATCAGCCCCAGCATTTT
CASSLAPGQGSNQPQHF
>NA|TRBJ2-1|TRBV5-4|NA
TGTGCCAGCAGCTTGGCCGGGGGGCGTCTATTTAATGAGCAGTTCTTC
CASSLAGGRLFNEQFF
>NA|TRBJ2-2|TRBV19|NA
TGTGCCACCCCGAGTGGGGCCAGCACCGGGGAGCTGTTTTTT
CATPSGASTGELFF
>TRBD1|TRBJ2-7|TRBV29-1|NA
TGCAGCGTGAATCTTCCGGGACAGGGAGGATACGAGCAGTACTTC
CSVNLPGQGGYEQYF
>TRBD2|TRBJ2-2|TRBV6-1|NA
TGTGCCAGCAGTGATGGACTAGCGCGGTCCGGGGAGCTGTTTTTT
CASSDGLARSGELFF
>NA|TRBJ1-1|TRBV7-8|NA
TGTGCCAGCAGCTTAACCGCGGCAGTAAACACTGAAGCTTTCTTT
CASSLTAAVNTEAFF
>NA|TRBJ1-5|TRBV30|NA
TGTGCCTGGAGCGCTACGGAGGGTCAGCCCCAGCATTTT
CAWSATEGQPQHF
>NA|TRBJ2-2|TRBV3-1/TRBV3-2|NA
TGTGCCAGCAGCCAAGGCCGAGGTACCGGGGAGCTGTTTTTT
CASSQGRGTGELFF
>NA|TRBJ1-1|TRBV28|NA
TGTGCCAGCAGTTTTTTCGGAGGGCGTGGGACTGAAGCTTTCTTT
CASSFFGGRGTEAFF
>NA|TRBJ2-7|TRBV19|few
TGTGCCAGTAGTATATCCAGCGGCCAAACCTACGAGCAGTACTTC
CASSISSGQTYEQYF
>TRBD1|TRBJ1-4|TRBV7-6|NA
TGTGCCAGCAGCTTCATCAGGGGGCCTAATGAAAAACTGTTTTTT
CASSFIRGPNEKLFF
>TRBD1|TRBJ2-7|TRBV29-1|NA
TGCAGCGTTTGGACTCCCCGACAGGGTATCAGCTACGAGCAGTACTTC
CSVWTPRQGISYEQYF
>NA|TRBJ1-2|TRBV28|once
TGTGCCAGCAGTGCCCCTTATCTACCCCATGGCTACACCTTC
CASSAPYLPHGYTF
>NA|TRBJ1-6|TRBV7-6|NA
TGTGCCAGCAGCTTAGATCAGGATCGGCCCCTCCACTTT
CASSLDQDRPLHF
>TRBD1|TRBJ2-2|TRBV5-8|NA
TGTGCCAGCAGCTTGGACAGGGGGAAAAACGGGGAGCTGTTTTTT
CASSLDRGKNGELFF
>NA|TRBJ2-2|TRBV11-3|once
TGTGCCAGCAGCCCACGGGTAAACACCGGGGAGCTGTTTTTT
CASSPRVNTGELFF
>TRBD2|TRBJ2-7|TRBV20-1|NA
TGCAGTGCTAGTCGGGCGGGAGCGTGGAACGAGCAGTACTTC
CSASRAGAWNEQYF
>NA|TRBJ2-7|TRBV6-5|few
TGTGCCAGCAGTTCCCTCAGAGGTATACGAACCTACGAGCAGTACTTC
CASSSLRGIRTYEQYF
>TRBD2|TRBJ2-1|TRBV6-2/TRBV6-3|NA
TGTGCCAGCAGCCCTACCGGACTAGTCAAATACAATGAGCAGTTCTTC
CASSPTGLVKYNEQFF
>NA|TRBJ1-1|TRBV7-9|NA
TGTGCCAGCAGCTTAGCAGACTCCCTGAACACTGAAGCTTTCTTT
CASSLADSLNTEAFF
>TRBD1|TRBJ1-3|TRBV12-3/TRBV12-4|NA
TGTGCAGCGCAGGGGGTCGGAAACACCATATATTTT
CAAQGVGNTIYF
>NA|TRBJ1-1|TRBV5-4|NA
TGTGCCAGCAGCTTATTACGGGGGGCCGATACTGAAGCTTTCTTT
CASSLLRGADTEAFF
>TRBD1|TRBJ1-1|TRBV28|NA
TGTGCCAGCAGTAAAAGGGACGGCCAGGGGGGCACTGAAGCTTTCTTT
CASSKRDGQGGTEAFF
>TRBD2|TRBJ2-2|TRBV18|NA
TGTGCCAGCTCACCAAGACTAGCGGGAGCCGAATCCACCGGGGAGCTGTTTTTT
CASSPRLAGAESTGELFF
>NA|TRBJ2-3|TRBV5-1|NA
TGCGCCAGCAGCTTGGATAGCGGAAGCACAGATACGCAGTATTTT
CASSLDSGSTDTQYF
>TRBD1|TRBJ2-3|TRBV27|NA
TGTGCCAGCAGAAAGGGACAGGGAACCACAGATACGCAGTATTTT
CASRKGQGTTDTQYF
>NA|TRBJ2-7|TRBV19|NA
TGTGCCAGTAAGGGGGGGCCGGCCTCCTACGAGCAGTACTTC
CASKGGPASYEQYF
>TRBD2|TRBJ2-1|TRBV6-2/TRBV6-3|few
TGTGCCAGCAGTTACGCGAGCGGGAGCTCCTACAATGAGCAGTTCTTC
CASSYASGSSYNEQFF
>NA|TRBJ1-5|TRBV28|NA
TGTGCCAGCAGTATCCGGGGAGGGGATAGCAATCAGCCCCAGCATTTT
CASSIRGGDSNQPQHF
>NA|TRBJ1-2|TRBV6-6|few
TGTGCCAGCAGTTACCCCCATGGACTTAACTATGGCTACACCTTC
CASSYPHGLNYGYTF
>TRBD1|TRBJ2-1|TRBV28|NA
TGTGCCAGCAGTCTACGAAGGGGCTCTGACAGGGGGAGGTACAATGAGCAGTTCTTC
CASSLRRGSDRGRYNEQFF
>TRBD1|TRBJ1-5|TRBV7-2|NA
TGTGCCAGCAGCTCCTCACCCTACAGGGGGCGCGGCAATCAGCCCCAGCATTTT
CASSSSPYRGRGNQPQHF
>TRBD2|TRBJ2-7|TRBV28|NA
TGTGCCAGCAGCCCTCTTGGCAGCGGGGGGATCTACGAGCAGTACTTC
CASSPLGSGGIYEQYF
>TRBD1|TRBJ2-2|TRBV5-6|few
TGTGCCAGCCAGGGGGCTTCGGGCACCGGGGAGCTGTTTTTT
CASQGASGTGELFF
>NA|TRBJ1-6|TRBV30|NA
TGTGCCTGGACTCTTGGAGGATCGGGTTCACCCCTCCACTTT
CAWTLGGSGSPLHF
>NA|TRBJ1-1|TRBV19|once
TGTGCCAGTTGCAAGACGGGACAGAACACTGAAGCTTTCTTT
CASCKTGQNTEAFF
>TRBD1|TRBJ1-3|TRBV5-1|NA
TGCGCCAGCAGCTTGGGCGGGACAGACACCATATATTTT
CASSLGGTDTIYF
>TRBD1|TRBJ2-7|TRBV5-1|NA
TGCGCCAGCAGCGCGGACAGGGGGCCCTACGAGCAGTACTTC
CASSADRGPYEQYF
>NA|TRBJ2-7|TRBV7-2|NA
TGCGCCAGCAGCGCCGACTCGAGCTCCTACGAGCAGTACTTC
CASSADSSSYEQYF